This record covers a single TCR beta chain. No antigen is known for it. This CDR3 comprises 15 residues. Per the germline V gene, CDR1 is SGHRS and CDR2 is YFSETQ. V trimming: 4 bases; J trimming: 2 bases; junction bases outside the gene matches: 7. The entry originates in a study of T-cell memory formation after mild COVID-19. The study, taken as a whole, reports: Second-wave clones that peaked on day 37 lacked confirmed SARS-CoV-2 specificity.

MiXCR, run by TCRdb on the 5' RACE reads, gives a single entry per CDR3 protein. In the table there are roughly 200,000 distinct CDR3 sequences, around 21% of which are singletons. What was sequenced was PBMCs or a T cell subset sorted from them (not recorded which). The sequence was collected from an adult woman who had mild COVID-19 (a few samples of this study predate the infection). Cell type and time point are not known. The gene calls are TRBV5-1 and TRBJ2-3, with 7 nucleotides matching TRBD2. CDR3 nucleotide sequence: TGCGCCAGCAGCCCAACGGGGGGATACACAGATACGCAGTATTTT. Translating gives CASSPTGGYTDTQYF.